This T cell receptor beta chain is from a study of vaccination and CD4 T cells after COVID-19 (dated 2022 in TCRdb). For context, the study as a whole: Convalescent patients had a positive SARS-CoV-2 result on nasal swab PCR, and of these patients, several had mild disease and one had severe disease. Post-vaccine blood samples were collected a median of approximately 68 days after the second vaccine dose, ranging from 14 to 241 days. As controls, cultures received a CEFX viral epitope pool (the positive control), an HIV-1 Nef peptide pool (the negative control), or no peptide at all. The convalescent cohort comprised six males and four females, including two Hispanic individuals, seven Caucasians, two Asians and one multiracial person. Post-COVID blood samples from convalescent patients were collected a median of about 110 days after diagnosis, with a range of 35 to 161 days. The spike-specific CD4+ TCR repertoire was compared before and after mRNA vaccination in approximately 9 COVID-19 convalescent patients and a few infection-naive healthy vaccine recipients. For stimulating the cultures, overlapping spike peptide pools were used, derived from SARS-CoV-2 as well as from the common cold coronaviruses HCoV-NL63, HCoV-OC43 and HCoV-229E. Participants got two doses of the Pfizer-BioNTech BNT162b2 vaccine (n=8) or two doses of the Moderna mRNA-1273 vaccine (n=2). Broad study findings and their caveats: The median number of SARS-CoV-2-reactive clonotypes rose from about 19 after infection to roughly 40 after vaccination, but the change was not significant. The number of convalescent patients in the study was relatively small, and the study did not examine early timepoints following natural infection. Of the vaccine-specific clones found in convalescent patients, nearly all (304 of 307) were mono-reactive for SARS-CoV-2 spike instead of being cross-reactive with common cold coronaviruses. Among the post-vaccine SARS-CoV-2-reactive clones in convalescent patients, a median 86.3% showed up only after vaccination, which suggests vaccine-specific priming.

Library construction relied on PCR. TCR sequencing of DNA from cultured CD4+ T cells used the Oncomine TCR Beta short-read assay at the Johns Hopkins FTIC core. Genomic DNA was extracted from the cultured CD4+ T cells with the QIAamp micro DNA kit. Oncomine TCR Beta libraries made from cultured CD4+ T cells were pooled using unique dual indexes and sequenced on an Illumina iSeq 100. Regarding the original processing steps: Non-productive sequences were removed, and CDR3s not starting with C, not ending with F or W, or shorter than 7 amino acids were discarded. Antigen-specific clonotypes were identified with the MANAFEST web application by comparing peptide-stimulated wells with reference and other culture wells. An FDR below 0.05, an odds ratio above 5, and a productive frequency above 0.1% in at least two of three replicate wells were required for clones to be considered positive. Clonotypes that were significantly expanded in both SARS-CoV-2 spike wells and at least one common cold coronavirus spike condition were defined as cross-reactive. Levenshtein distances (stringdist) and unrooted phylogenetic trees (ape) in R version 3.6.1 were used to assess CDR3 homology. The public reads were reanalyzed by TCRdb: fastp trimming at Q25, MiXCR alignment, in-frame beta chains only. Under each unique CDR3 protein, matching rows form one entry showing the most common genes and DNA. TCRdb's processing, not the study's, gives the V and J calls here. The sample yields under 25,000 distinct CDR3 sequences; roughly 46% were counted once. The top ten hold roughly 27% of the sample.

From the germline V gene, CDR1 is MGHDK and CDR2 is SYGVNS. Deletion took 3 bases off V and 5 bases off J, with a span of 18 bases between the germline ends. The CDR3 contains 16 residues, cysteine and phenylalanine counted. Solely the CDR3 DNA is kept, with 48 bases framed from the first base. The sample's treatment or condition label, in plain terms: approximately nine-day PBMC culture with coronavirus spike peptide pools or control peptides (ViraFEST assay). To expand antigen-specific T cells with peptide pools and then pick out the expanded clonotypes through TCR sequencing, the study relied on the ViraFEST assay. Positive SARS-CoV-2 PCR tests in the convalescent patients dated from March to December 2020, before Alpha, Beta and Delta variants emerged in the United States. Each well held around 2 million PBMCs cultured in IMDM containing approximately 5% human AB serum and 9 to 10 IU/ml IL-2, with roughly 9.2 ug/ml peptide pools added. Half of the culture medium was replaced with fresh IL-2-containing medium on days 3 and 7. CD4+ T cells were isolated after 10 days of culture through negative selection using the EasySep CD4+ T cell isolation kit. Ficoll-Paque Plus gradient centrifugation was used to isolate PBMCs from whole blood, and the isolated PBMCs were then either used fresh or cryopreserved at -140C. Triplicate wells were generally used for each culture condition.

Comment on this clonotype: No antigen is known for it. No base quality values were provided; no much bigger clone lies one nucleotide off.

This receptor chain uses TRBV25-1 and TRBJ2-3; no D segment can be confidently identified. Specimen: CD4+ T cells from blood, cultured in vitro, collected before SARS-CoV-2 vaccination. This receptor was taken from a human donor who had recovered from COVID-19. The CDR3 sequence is CASSEQEAVAGDTQYF. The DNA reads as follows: TGTGCCAGCAGTGAGCAAGAGGCAGTGGCAGGAGATACGCAGTATTTT.